This T cell receptor beta chain was recorded in a study of blood T cell repertoires in COVID-19. Sequencing was performed with immunoSEQ multiplex PCR; in TCRdb, only in-frame clones are kept and a portion is missing. The sample contains 200,000 to 250,000 clones, around 80% of which appear only once. This CDR3 contains 14 residues. V was clipped by 5 bases and J by 1 base, with 12 bases between them. Per the germline V gene, CDR1 is SGHNT and CDR2 is YYREEE (reference sequence). Material: peripheral blood. This TCR came from a woman in her sixties or seventies with acute or convalescent COVID-19. The chain couples TRBV5-4 to TRBJ1-1; D is unresolved. The CDR3 nucleotides are TGTGCCAGCAGTCGCCGGGATACGAACACTGAAGCTTTCTTT. Translated, it gives CASSRRDTNTEAFF.